What follows are 26 T cell receptor beta chains derived from one specimen sequenced in a study of blood T cells in healthy people across ages. Sample-barcoded 5' priming and a J-beta primer mix drove a second PCR of roughly 7 to 11 cycles. TCRdb re-called the 5' RACE reads through MiXCR, storing one row per CDR3 protein. Of hundreds of thousands of distinct CDR3 sequences listed, roughly 20% are singletons. Input material: blood. The origin of the receptors is a man between 65 and 85 years old in good health.

This clonotype has at least ten counts. This chain links TRBV7-9 with TRBJ2-7; no clear D. The germline gives CDR1 SEHNR, CDR2 FQNEAQ (reference sequence). The CDR3 has 14 residues. Trimming shortened V by 5 bases and J by 6 bases, and 17 bases separated the two germline ends. The chain's CDR3 is CASSPPGYLLEQYF. The CDR3 DNA reads TGTGCCAGCAGCCCCCCGGGCTACCTTCTCGAGCAGTACTTC. The full variable domain, in which reference TRBV7-9 and TRBJ2-7 provide the parts outside the CDR3, is DTGVSQNPRHKITKRGQNVTFRCDPISEHNRLYWYRQTLGQGPEFLTYFQNEAQLEKSRLLSDRFSAERPKGSFSTLEIQRTEQGDSAMYLCASSPPGYLLEQYFGPGTRLTVT.

A note on this clonotype: A much bigger clone sits one base away, suggesting this may be a read error. The genes are TRBV2 and TRBJ2-1; possibly TRBD1 for D (5 bases). V gave up 2 bases and J gave up 4 bases, with 9 bases separating them. Germline V gene sequence: CDR1 SNHLY, CDR2 FYNNEI. The CDR3 runs to 14 residues. This CDR3 reads CASSEYRWYNEQFF. The DNA of the CDR3 is TGTGCCAGCAGTGAATACAGGTGGTACAATGAGCAGTTCTTC.

V usage is TRBV7-2 and J usage is TRBJ2-1; 9 bases line up with TRBD2. V gave up 2 bases and J gave up 5 bases; unmatched junction bases: 7. The length of the CDR3 is 16 residues. Germline-derived CDR1 and CDR2 are SGHTA and FQGNSA. DNA for the CDR3: TGTGCCAGCAGCTTACGACACGCTAGCGGGAACAATGAGCAGTTCTTC. Translated: CASSLRHASGNNEQFF. Supplemented by reference TRBV7-2 and TRBJ2-1, the full variable domain reads GAGVSQSPSNKVTEKGKDVELRCDPISGHTALYWYRQSLGQGLEFLIYFQGNSAPDKSGLPSDRFSAERTGGSVSTLTIQRTQQEDSAVYLCASSLRHASGNNEQFFGPGTRLTVL.

This chain joins TRBV29-1 and TRBJ2-5, with TRBD2 matching 7 bases. V lost 6 bases to trimming and J lost 4 bases; unmatched junction nucleotides: 5. The CDR3 contains 12 residues. In germline, CDR1 is SQVTM, CDR2 ANQGSEA. CDR3 nucleotides: TGCAGCGTGAGACTAGCTTCAGAGACCCAGTACTTC. Its protein is CSVRLASETQYF.

This clonotype appeared a few times. V gene TRBV28 combines with J gene TRBJ2-1; 10 bases align to TRBD1. The CDR3 is 18 residues long. V shed 5 bases, J shed 0 bases, and the junction held 10 bases outside the gene matches. CDR1 MDHEN and CDR2 SYDVKM come from the germline V gene. DNA of the CDR3: TGTGCCAGCAGTCCCCCGACAGGGGGCCGAACCTCCTACAATGAGCAGTTCTTC. Amino acids: CASSPPTGGRTSYNEQFF.

Worth noting for this clonotype: Just one base apart from a much larger clone, this may be a read error. This chain joins TRBV11-2 and TRBJ1-2, with a tentative D call TRBD1 (6 bases). Looked up from germline, CDR1 is SGHAT and CDR2 is FQNNGV. Trimming removed 1 base at V and 7 bases at J, with 16 bases between. The CDR3 has 15 residues. The CDR3 sequence: CASSLGKTGPCGYTF. CDR3 bases: TGTGCCAGCAGCTTAGGGAAGACAGGTCCCTGTGGCTACACCTTC. The variable domain in full, completed from reference TRBV11-2 and TRBJ1-2, reads EAGVAQSPRYKIIEKRQSVAFWCNPISGHATLYWYQQILGQGPKLLIQFQNNGVVDDSQLPKDRFSAERLKGVDSTLKIQPAKLEDSAVYLCASSLGKTGPCGYTFGSGTRLTVV.

This clonotype was seen a handful of times. The chain employs TRBV12-3 or TRBV12-4 and TRBJ2-6; D gene uncertain. The CDR3 extends over 14 amino acids. The ends were cut back, 7 bases at V and 0 bases at J, with 7 bases in the middle. The CDR3 protein is CASNTASGANVLTF. CDR3 coding DNA: TGTGCCAGCAATACAGCCTCTGGGGCCAACGTCCTGACTTTC.

The CDR3 DNA sequence: TGTGCCAGCAGCGTAGCGGACAGGGGCCAACTCTCTGGGGCCAACGTCCTGACTTTC. The encoded protein is CASSVADRGQLSGANVLTF. The rearrangement links TRBV9 to TRBJ2-6, with 9 bases that match TRBD1. The length of the CDR3 is 19 residues. Germline CDR1 reads SGDLS; CDR2 reads YYNGEE. Trimming removed 0 bases from V and 0 bases from J; junction bases left unmatched: 7.

This clonotype was observed a handful of times. The V and J genes are TRBV5-1 and TRBJ1-1; 7 nucleotides line up with TRBD1. The CDR3 sequence is 14 residues long. The V gene end was trimmed by 4 bases and the J gene end by 4 bases; junction bases not matched to a gene: 7. The germline V gene has CDR1 SGHRS and CDR2 YFSETQ. Here the CDR3 reads CASSAGQTITEAFF. CDR3 bases: TGCGCCAGCAGCGCGGGACAGACAATCACTGAAGCTTTCTTT.

This sequence joins TRBV2 and TRBJ1-2, with D tentatively TRBD1 (6 bases). CDR1 and CDR2 from the germline V gene are SNHLY and FYNNEI. This CDR3 comprises 14 residues. Trimming stripped 5 bases from V and 1 base from J, with 11 bases between. The CDR3 here is CASSLGQINYGYTF. CDR3 in DNA: TGTGCCAGCAGTCTAGGACAGATTAACTATGGCTACACCTTC.

The table lists this clonotype with a few counts. This rearrangement joins TRBV19 to TRBJ1-1; unclear D gene. Trimming took off 8 bases at V and 1 base at J, with 11 bases between the two ends. In germline, CDR1 is LNHDA, CDR2 SQIVND (reference sequence). This CDR3 is built from 13 residues. The CDR3 DNA follows: TGTGCCAGTCGGAGAGGTCGGAACACTGAAGCTTTCTTT. Protein product: CASRRGRNTEAFF.

This clonotype was found many times. This chain uses TRBV9 with TRBJ2-3; D unclear. With 0 bases removed from V and 6 bases from J, the gap between germline ends came to 5 bases. The CDR3 totals 12 residues. Germline lookup yields CDR1 SGDLS and CDR2 YYNGEE. The CDR3 sequence: CASSVGWDTQYF. The CDR3 DNA reads as TGTGCCAGCAGCGTAGGATGGGATACGCAGTATTTT.

This clonotype was recorded only once. The CDR3, as DNA: TGTGCCAGCAGCACGTGGCTAGCGGGAGGCTCCTACAATGAGCAGTTCTTC. This gives the protein CASSTWLAGGSYNEQFF. This rearrangement joins TRBV6-2 or TRBV6-3 to TRBJ2-1, with TRBD2 matching 11 bases. The junction had 7 bases not matched to a gene; V was cut back by 6 bases and J by 0 bases. Germline-derived CDR1 and CDR2 are MNHEY and SVGEGT. This CDR3 has 17 amino acids.

Only a few counts were recorded for this clonotype. The V call is TRBV12-5, the J call TRBJ2-2; D is possibly TRBD1 (5 bases). The germline V and J ends were trimmed by 2 bases and 6 bases, with 7 bases remaining between them. CDR3 length equals 13 residues. CDR1 LGHNT and CDR2 FRNRAP come from the germline V gene. Here the CDR3 DNA reads TGTGCTAGTGGTTTGACAGGTGCCGGGGAGCTGTTTTTT. Translation: CASGLTGAGELFF.

The chain uses TRBV6-1 and TRBJ2-5, with D perhaps matching TRBD2 (6 bases). Matching the DNA end better, TRBJ2-7 makes the J call doubtful. Per the germline V gene, CDR1 is MNHNS and CDR2 is SASEGT. The CDR3 contains 15 residues. In DNA form, the CDR3 reads TGTGCCAGCAGTGAAGTTTTGGCGGGGACCTACGAGCAGTACTTC. It codes for CASSEVLAGTYEQYF.

This clonotype was counted a few times. The rearrangement uses TRBV21-1 and TRBJ2-5; TRBD2, the table's D call, lacks a check against the DNA. TRBV21-1 is tagged as a pseudogene. CDR3 length: 15 amino acids. CDR3 in amino acids: CASSKVSGLGETQYF. For the CDR3, the DNA is TGTGCCAGCAGCAAAGTTTCGGGCCTGGGAGAGACCCAGTACTTC.

The rearrangement joins TRBV7-9 to TRBJ2-6; D might be TRBD1 (5 bases). The CDR3 totals 19 residues. Germline-derived CDR1 and CDR2 are SEHNR and FQNEAQ (reference sequence). V gave up 4 bases and J gave up 0 bases, with 19 bases separating them. Here the CDR3 reads CASSSTSTTGSSGANVLTF. CDR3 nucleotides: TGTGCCAGCAGCTCCACTTCCACTACAGGTTCCTCTGGGGCCAACGTCCTGACTTTC.

The J gene is TRBJ2-2, the V gene TRBV9; D gene ambiguous. There are 14 residues in the CDR3. V lost 1 base to trimming and J lost 1 base, with 5 bases between them. Germline V gene sequence: CDR1 SGDLS, CDR2 YYNGEE. The CDR3 protein is CASSVLGNTGELFF. The CDR3 DNA reads as TGTGCCAGCAGCGTACTAGGGAACACCGGGGAGCTGTTTTTT. Full variable domain (remainder filled in from reference TRBV9 and TRBJ2-2): DSGVTQTPKHLITATGQRVTLRCSPRSGDLSVYWYQQSLDQGLQFLIQYYNGEERAKGNILERFSAQQFPDLHSELNLSSLELGDSALYFCASSVLGNTGELFFGEGSRLTVL.

The chain is built from TRBV10-2 and TRBJ1-1; TRBD1 might be the D (5 bases). CDR3 size: 13 residues. Between the trimmed V and J ends, which lost 7 bases and 2 bases, there was a span of 11 bases. The V gene's germline CDR1 is WSHSY and CDR2 SAAADI. The CDR3 region is CASTEQANTEAFF. CDR3 DNA: TGCGCCAGCACCGAACAGGCCAACACTGAAGCTTTCTTT.

Turning to this clonotype: One base away lies a much larger clone, so this may be a sequencing read error. The genes are TRBV7-8 and TRBJ2-4, with 7 positions matching TRBD1. Looked up from germline, CDR1 is SGHVS and CDR2 is FQNEAQ. Trimming cost V 6 bases and J 15 bases; bases outside gene matches: 11. CDR3 length: 12 residues. CDR3: CASRIQGPQMYF. CDR3 nucleotides: TGTGCCAGCAGGATACAGGGGCCGCAAATGTACTTC. Supplemented by reference TRBV7-8 and TRBJ2-4, the full variable domain reads GAGVSQSPRYKVAKRGQDVALRCDPISGHVSLFWYQQALGQGPEFLTYFQNEAQLDKSGLPSDRFFAERPEGSVSTLKIQRTQQEDSAVYLCASRIQGPQMYFGAGTRLSVL.

The gene calls are TRBV5-1 and TRBJ2-4, with 12 nucleotides matching TRBD2. The germline gives CDR1 SGHRS, CDR2 YFSETQ. This CDR3 has 18 amino acids. With V trimmed by 0 bases and J by 7 bases, 11 bases remained unmatched. CDR3 region: CASSLVSSGRANENIQYF. The CDR3 DNA reads as TGCGCCAGCAGCTTGGTGTCTAGCGGGAGGGCCAACGAGAACATTCAGTACTTC.

This clonotype was seen more than once but under ten times. DNA for the CDR3: TGTGCCAGCAGTTTCTCGGGGAGGGCCTCCTACGAGCAGTACTTC. Translating gives CASSFSGRASYEQYF. The gene calls are TRBV12-3 or TRBV12-4 and TRBJ2-7, with 7 nucleotides matching TRBD2. The junction had 5 bases not matched to a gene; V was cut back by 3 bases and J by 0 bases. The CDR3 runs to 15 residues.

The chain has TRBV5-5 and TRBJ2-1; 9 nucleotides agree with TRBD1. CDR3 size: 15 residues. Germline V CDR1 and CDR2: SGHKS, YYEKEE (reference sequence). The J segment lost 3 bases and the V segment lost 2 bases, leaving 3 bases of the junction unmatched. The CDR3 spells CASSLRDRDYNEQFF. The DNA of the CDR3 is TGTGCCAGCAGCTTACGGGACAGGGACTACAATGAGCAGTTCTTC.

The J gene is TRBJ2-1, the V gene TRBV7-3; D tentatively reads TRBD1 or TRBD2 (5 bases each). The length of the CDR3 is 13 residues. Trimming pared 5 bases from V and 10 bases from J, leaving 15 bases between. Germline loops: CDR1 SGHTA, CDR2 FQGTGA. The CDR3 protein is CASSIITGGEQFF. The CDR3 region has the DNA TGTGCCAGCAGCATAATAACAGGCGGGGAGCAGTTCTTC.

This clonotype was seen a handful of times. The rearrangement joins TRBV5-4 to TRBJ2-5; 9 bases agree with TRBD1. V trimming: 4 bases; J trimming: 6 bases; junction bases outside the gene matches: 7. Germline V gene lookup returns CDR1 SGHNT and CDR2 YYREEE (reference sequence). This CDR3 comprises 14 residues. CDR3 in DNA: TGTGCCAGCAGCGACGGGACAGGGTCCAAGACCCAGTACTTC. It encodes CASSDGTGSKTQYF.

The chain couples TRBV27 to TRBJ2-7; 10 positions match TRBD1. Trimming cost V 6 bases and J 5 bases; bases outside gene matches: 13. The length of the CDR3 is 16 residues. The germline V gene has CDR1 MNHEY and CDR2 SMNVEV (reference sequence). CDR3 loop: CASRRGPTGGYHEQYF. In nucleotides, the CDR3 is TGTGCCAGCAGACGCGGGCCGACAGGGGGCTACCACGAGCAGTACTTC.